Listed here is a single T cell receptor beta chain. Its antigen is not known. Samples were assayed with immunoSEQ v3.0 at survey level. TCRdb keeps only in-frame clones here, not all; method: immunoSEQ multiplex PCR. The sample includes roughly 19,000 clones, roughly 86% of them seen just once. The source of the sample is a study of long-term antiretroviral therapy in people with HIV. The study's findings and limits: Repertoire composition at all time points was dominated by clones that had expanded before ART.

CDR3 size: 15 residues. Germline V gene sequence: CDR1 LGHNA, CDR2 YSLEER. Trimming left V 0 bases short and J 7 bases short, with 13 bases between. The material was unsorted PBMCs, obtained 2.1 years after starting antiretroviral therapy. This rearrangement joins TRBV4-3 to TRBJ2-4; no clear D gene. This clonotype was sampled from a young man with HIV. CDR3 coding DNA: TGCGCCAGCAGCCAAGAATTGGGTTTCAAGAACATTCAGTACTTC. Translating gives CASSQELGFKNIQYF.